The rows below give T cell receptor beta chains drawn from one sample of a study of T cell repertoires in cytomegalovirus infection. TCRdb re-derived calls from the reads in MiXCR, one entry per CDR3 protein. The table includes about 160,000 distinct CDR3 sequences, 17% detected once. Sequencing used CD8+ T cells from PBMCs. These TCRs come from a human donor in good health (CMV status not recorded). Some clones in this sample may be carry-over from other donors' samples. The CDR3 runs from the conserved cysteine through the conserved F or W. Each record gives: J gene, D gene, V gene, clone size, CDR3 protein, CDR3 DNA. D genes are given only for firm matches. Only part of the rows carry a size: once, few, many, or a class if the clone is expanded.

TRBJ1-4 | TRBD1 | TRBV4-3 | . | CASSQPDRGDEKLFF | TGCGCCAGCAGCCAACCGGACAGGGGGGATGAAAAACTGTTTTTT
TRBJ1-4 | TRBD1 | TRBV7-2 | . | CASSLRGTGRGSKANEKLFF | TGTGCCAGCAGCTTACGCGGGACAGGGCGGGGGAGTAAGGCTAATGAAAAACTGTTTTTT
TRBJ2-2 | . | TRBV18 | . | CASSPLEFTGELFF | TGTGCCAGCTCACCACTCGAGTTCACCGGGGAGCTGTTTTTT
TRBJ2-3 | TRBD2 | TRBV7-6 | . | CASSLRWTSGSTDTQYF | TGTGCCAGCAGCTTACGATGGACTAGCGGGAGCACAGATACGCAGTATTTT
TRBJ2-1 | . | TRBV7-9 | . | CASSPPPHEQFF | TGTGCCAGCAGCCCCCCGCCCCATGAGCAGTTCTTC
TRBJ1-1 | . | TRBV19 | few | CASSIGRGTEAFF | TGTGCCAGTAGTATAGGACGGGGAACTGAAGCTTTCTTT
TRBJ1-5 | . | TRBV6-5 | few | CASSYRKGPQGYSNQPQHF | TGTGCCAGCAGTTATCGGAAGGGACCACAGGGCTATAGCAATCAGCCCCAGCATTTT
TRBJ2-7 | TRBD1 | TRBV28 | many | CASSPGQGGYEQYF | TGTGCCAGCAGTCCCGGACAGGGGGGCTACGAGCAGTACTTC
TRBJ2-4 | . | TRBV7-8 | . | CASSLAGAGNIQYF | TGTGCCAGCAGCTTAGCAGGGGCAGGAAACATTCAGTACTTC
TRBJ2-1 | TRBD1 | TRBV4-1 | . | CASSQGTAPVF | TGCGCCAGCAGCCAGGGGACAGCTCCGGTCTTC
TRBJ2-1 | . | TRBV7-6 | . | CASSPRGAYNEQFF | TGTGCCAGCAGCCCGCGAGGGGCTTACAATGAGCAGTTCTTC
TRBJ1-1 | . | TRBV7-8 | few | CASSLGGRVEGAFF | TGTGCCAGCAGCTTGGGAGGTCGAGTTGAGGGAGCTTTCTTT
TRBJ2-7 | . | TRBV7-2 | many | CASSPRSYEQYF | TGTGCCAGCAGCCCTAGGTCCTACGAGCAGTACTTC
TRBJ1-3 | . | TRBV29-1 | . | CSVTGYGNTIYF | TGCAGCGTAACAGGGTATGGAAACACCATATATTTT
TRBJ2-1 | . | TRBV4-1 | . | CASSQDSYNEQFF | TGCGCCAGCAGCCAAGATAGCTACAATGAGCAGTTCTTC
TRBJ2-7 | . | TRBV20-1 | . | CSARSPSTNSYEQYF | TGCAGTGCTAGATCCCCATCCACAAACTCCTACGAGCAGTACTTC
TRBJ2-6 | TRBD1 | TRBV6-2/TRBV6-3 | many | CASSTTGGGGANVLTF | TGTGCCAGCAGTACAACAGGGGGCGGTGGGGCCAACGTCCTGACTTTC
TRBJ1-1 | . | TRBV12-3/TRBV12-4 | few | CAIRPGGTEAFF | TGTGCCATTCGTCCTGGAGGCACTGAAGCTTTCTTT
TRBJ2-7 | . | TRBV27 | few | CASSLRRTAYEQYF | TGTGCCAGCAGTTTAAGAAGGACGGCCTACGAGCAGTACTTC
TRBJ2-5 | TRBD2 | TRBV7-8 | many | CASSYTSGLNQETQYF | TGTGCCAGCAGCTACACTAGCGGGCTAAACCAAGAGACCCAGTACTTC
TRBJ2-7 | TRBD1 | TRBV29-1 | few | CSVEGTGASYEQYF | TGCAGCGTTGAAGGGACAGGGGCCAGCTACGAGCAGTACTTC
TRBJ1-3 | . | TRBV19 | few | CASSIGSFTIYF | TGTGCCAGTAGCATCGGCAGTTTCACCATATATTTT
TRBJ2-6 | . | TRBV6-2/TRBV6-3 | few | CASTRTQFTGVNPGANVLTF | TGTGCCAGCACCCGGACCCAGTTCACGGGGGTTAATCCTGGGGCCAACGTCCTGACTTTC
TRBJ2-2 | TRBD2 | TRBV28 | . | CASSLGLAATGELFF | TGTGCCAGCAGTTTGGGACTAGCTGCGACCGGGGAGCTGTTTTTT
TRBJ2-3 | . | TRBV7-6 | few | CASSRARDTQYF | TGTGCCAGCAGTCGGGCGAGAGATACGCAGTATTTT
TRBJ1-2 | . | TRBV6-2/TRBV6-3 | few | CASLGPSGAINYGYTF | TGTGCCAGCCTAGGACCGAGTGGCGCGATTAACTATGGCTACACCTTC
TRBJ2-1 | . | TRBV6-1 | . | CASRGVVGSSYNEQFF | TGTGCCAGCAGGGGGGTGGTCGGAAGCTCCTACAATGAGCAGTTCTTC
TRBJ1-2 | . | TRBV6-6 | . | CASSADNYGYTF | TGTGCCAGCAGTGCAGATAACTATGGCTACACCTTC
TRBJ1-2 | TRBD1 | TRBV6-6 | . | CASSYSGTAYGYTF | TGTGCCAGCAGTTACTCCGGGACAGCTTATGGCTACACCTTC
TRBJ2-1 | . | TRBV19 | . | CASRSGTPTYNEQFF | TGTGCCAGTAGGTCCGGGACACCCACCTACAATGAGCAGTTCTTC
TRBJ2-7 | . | TRBV6-2/TRBV6-3 | few | CASSYGLETYEQYF | TGTGCCAGCAGTTACGGCCTAGAAACCTACGAGCAGTACTTC
TRBJ2-1 | TRBD2 | TRBV7-2 | . | CASSLTSGRVDEQFF | TGTGCCAGCAGCTTAACTAGCGGGAGGGTCGATGAGCAGTTCTTC
TRBJ2-1 | TRBD2 | TRBV19 | few | CASSLRTSGRVEQFF | TGTGCCAGCAGCCTCCGGACTAGCGGGAGGGTTGAGCAGTTCTTC
TRBJ1-1 | TRBD1 | TRBV6-1 | few | CASSDRIRDRGRGTEAFF | TGTGCCAGCAGTGACAGGATCCGGGACAGGGGGCGCGGAACTGAAGCTTTCTTT
TRBJ2-1 | . | TRBV6-2/TRBV6-3 | . | CASSYSQRGVLNEQFF | TGTGCCAGCAGTTACTCCCAGCGAGGGGTTCTCAATGAGCAGTTCTTC
TRBJ2-1 | TRBD2 | TRBV28 | . | CASSRSSGGLHNEQFF | TGTGCCAGCAGCCGCTCGTCGGGAGGGCTCCACAATGAGCAGTTCTTC
TRBJ2-7 | TRBD2 | TRBV28 | few | CASSPRASGRAPYEQYF | TGTGCCAGCAGTCCCCGGGCTAGCGGGAGGGCCCCCTACGAGCAGTACTTC
TRBJ2-7 | . | TRBV30 | few | CAWSLDLGEQYF | TGTGCCTGGTCCCTAGACCTCGGCGAGCAGTACTTC
TRBJ2-1 | . | TRBV7-9 | . | CASSIKTPRREGAIYEQFF | TGTGCCAGCAGCATAAAAACCCCCCGCCGGGAGGGGGCTATCTATGAGCAGTTCTTC
TRBJ1-6 | . | TRBV7-8 | . | CASSPLGAYNSPLHF | TGTGCCAGCAGCCCACTAGGGGCATATAATTCACCCCTCCACTTT
TRBJ1-1 | . | TRBV10-3 | . | CAISEEGLGTEAFF | TGTGCCATCAGTGAAGAAGGGTTGGGGACTGAAGCTTTCTTT
TRBJ2-7 | . | TRBV6-4 | . | CASSGRQEISYEQYF | TGTGCCAGCAGTGGCCGCCAGGAGATATCCTACGAGCAGTACTTC
TRBJ2-5 | TRBD2 | TRBV12-3/TRBV12-4 | . | CASTSRPSLAGGLRTQYF | TGTGCCAGCACCTCCCGCCCCTCCCTAGCGGGGGGGCTAAGGACCCAGTACTTC
TRBJ2-7 | . | TRBV11-2 | few | CASSLGPAKYEQYF | TGTGCCAGCAGCTTAGGGCCCGCAAAGTACGAGCAGTACTTC
TRBJ2-7 | . | TRBV28 | . | CASSATSGTQRYEQYF | TGTGCCAGCAGCGCTACCTCGGGGACACAACGCTACGAGCAGTACTTC